The rows below give T cell receptor beta chains drawn from one sample of a study of T cells in Graves' hyperthyroidism and ophthalmopathy. TCRdb re-analysed the multiplex PCR reads in MiXCR, keeping a single row per CDR3 protein. Among some 350,000 distinct CDR3 sequences listed, around 14% were seen once. What was sequenced was blood. These receptors were taken from a young woman with Graves' hyperthyroidism that later progressed to Graves' ophthalmopathy. The CDR3 runs from the conserved cysteine through the conserved F or W. D genes are given only for firm matches. Not all rows give a size; the values are once, few, many and, for expanded clones, a class.

D	size	V	J	DNA	CDR3
TRBD2	.	TRBV19	TRBJ2-1	TGTGCCAGTAGTATATTGGGGACTAGTTCAGGTGAGCAGTTCTTC	CASSILGTSSGEQFF
TRBD1	many	TRBV13	TRBJ2-7	TGTGCCAGCAGCCCCCGGACAGGGGAGCAGTACTTC	CASSPRTGEQYF
TRBD2	.	TRBV20-1	TRBJ2-7	TGCAGTGCTAGGGGTCCGGGGCTAGCGGGAGTCTACGAGCAGTACTTC	CSARGPGLAGVYEQYF
TRBD1	many	TRBV29-1	TRBJ2-7	TGCAGCGTCACGAGGCGGGACAGGGAAGGGTACGAGCAGTACTTC	CSVTRRDREGYEQYF
.	.	TRBV10-3	TRBJ2-7	TGTGCCATCAGTGACGTAGGCTACGAGCAGTACTTC	CAISDVGYEQYF
.	many	TRBV27	TRBJ2-6	TGTGCCAGCACCGGGACTGCCAACGTCCTGACTTTC	CASTGTANVLTF
TRBD1	many	TRBV2	TRBJ1-5	TGTGCCAGCAGCGCCGGACAGGGGCCGGTGGGCAATCAGCCCCAGCATTTT	CASSAGQGPVGNQPQHF
.	many	TRBV28	TRBJ1-4	TGTGCCAGCAGTTTAGGTGGTTCTAATGAAAAACTGTTTTTT	CASSLGGSNEKLFF
.	few	TRBV9	TRBJ2-7	TGTGCCAGCAGCGTAGGTGCGGGGTTGACCTACGAGCAGTACTTC	CASSVGAGLTYEQYF
.	.	TRBV7-9	TRBJ1-2	TGTGCCAGCAGCTCGGGGGTGTTAGGCTACACCTTC	CASSSGVLGYTF
TRBD2	many	TRBV20-1	TRBJ2-7	TGCAGTGCTAGGTTCGGGACTAGCGGAGGGGACGAGCAGTACTTC	CSARFGTSGGDEQYF
TRBD1	.	TRBV29-1	TRBJ1-2	TGCAGCGTTGAAGATCGGGGACAGGGTGTAACCTACTATGGCTACACCTTC	CSVEDRGQGVTYYGYTF
.	many	TRBV7-2	TRBJ2-1	TGTGCCAGCAGCCCACCCTCCAACTACAATGAGCAGTTCTTC	CASSPPSNYNEQFF
.	few	TRBV4-1	TRBJ2-1	TGCGCCAGCAGCCAAGACGACGGGAGAATGGTAAGCTCCTACAATGAGCAGTTCTTC	CASSQDDGRMVSSYNEQFF
.	many	TRBV25-1	TRBJ2-2	TGTGCCAGCAGTGAAAGTACGGACACCGGGGAGCTGTTTTTT	CASSESTDTGELFF
.	many	TRBV27	TRBJ2-5	TGTGCCAGCAGTTCCTTCTTGGCGAGCGAAGAGACCCAGTACTTC	CASSSFLASEETQYF
.	few	TRBV27	TRBJ2-7	TGTGCCACCAGTGAGACAGGACCCTACGAGCAGTACTTC	CATSETGPYEQYF
TRBD2	many	TRBV11-1	TRBJ2-1	TGTGCCAGCAGCTTAGCTCTAGCGGGAGGGCCGGGGCAGTTCTTC	CASSLALAGGPGQFF
.	many	TRBV20-1	TRBJ1-2	TGCAGTGCTAGAGATCCAGGGGTTGGCTACACCTTC	CSARDPGVGYTF
.	.	TRBV12-3/TRBV12-4	TRBJ2-1	TGTGCCAGCAGTCCCTTGATCGGGAACCCCAATGAGCAGTTCTTC	CASSPLIGNPNEQFF
.	few	TRBV4-2	TRBJ2-7	TGTGCCAGCAGCCAAGATCCCTCCGAGCAGTACTTC	CASSQDPSEQYF
.	few	TRBV18	TRBJ2-7	TGTGCCAGCTCAACCGACGGTTCCTACGAGCAGTACTTC	CASSTDGSYEQYF
.	many	TRBV20-1	TRBJ2-7	TGCAGTGCTAGAGATCGGGGTGGGACCCCCTACGAGCAGTACTTC	CSARDRGGTPYEQYF
.	.	TRBV29-1	TRBJ1-3	TGCAGCGTTGTGGGGCCCAACAGGGTAGGGTCTGGAAACACCATATATTTT	CSVVGPNRVGSGNTIYF
.	many	TRBV28	TRBJ2-1	TGTGCCAGCAAACCGGAGGGCCTTATCCATGAGCAGTTCTTC	CASKPEGLIHEQFF
.	.	TRBV6-2/TRBV6-3	TRBJ1-3	TGTGCCAGCAGTTACACAGCCGATCCTCACTCTGGAAACACCATATATTTT	CASSYTADPHSGNTIYF
TRBD2	many	TRBV20-1	TRBJ2-7	TGCAGTGCCTCGGCGCCTAGCGGGAGTACCTACGAGCAGTACTTC	CSASAPSGSTYEQYF
.	many	TRBV20-1	TRBJ2-7	TGCAGTGCTAGAGATCAACTAAAGACCTACGAGCAGTACTTC	CSARDQLKTYEQYF
TRBD1	.	TRBV15	TRBJ2-7	TGTGCCACCAGCACAGGACAGGCTCGCTACGAGCAGTACTTC	CATSTGQARYEQYF